This TCR beta chain was captured in a study of blood T cells in healthy people across ages. Donors were systemically healthy Caucasian individuals from Russia aged 6 to 90 years. Staff drew about 10 milliliters of peripheral blood from each donor. The study, taken as a whole, reports: PBMCs were not sorted, which prevented a conclusive comparison of naive versus antigen-experienced cells. CMV infection status of these donors was not known.

As concerns this clonotype: Its antigen remains unidentified.

The second PCR ran about 6 to 12 cycles with a sample-barcoded 5' primer and J-beta primers. TCRdb re-called the 5' RACE reads through MiXCR, storing one row per CDR3 protein. In the table there are about 1.6 million distinct CDR3 sequences, about 31% of which are singletons. This clonotype was obtained from a woman aged 30 to 39 in good health. The source material was blood.

As DNA, the CDR3 is TGCAGTGCTAGAGTTCGGGGTGACACTGAAGCTTTCTTT. As protein: CSARVRGDTEAFF. The rearrangement uses TRBV20-1 and TRBJ1-1; D not resolved. Deletions cut 1 base from V and 3 bases from J, with 9 bases between. The CDR3 contains 13 residues. Germline values: CDR1 DFQATT, CDR2 SNEGSKA (reference sequence).